This entry is about one TCR beta chain. This clonotype was counted at least ten times. It has no known antigen specificity. No per-base quality is available; no much larger clone lies one base away. This sample is part of a study of blood T cells in healthy people across ages (dated by TCRdb to between 2015 and 2017). A note on the overall study: In model experiments, template switching captured about one uniquely barcoded TCR beta cDNA molecule for every two T cells. To avoid experimental bias, donors of different ages were distributed randomly across sequencing lanes. Using deep sequencing normalized with unique cDNA molecular identifiers, the study measured how TCR beta repertoire diversity changes with age. Four age groups were formed from the donors: young (average approximately 17 years), middle-aged (around 40), aged (62) and long-lived (82). The study analyzed two additional independent replicas of 1 million unique cDNA reads from the same blood draw for two donors, one aged 18 to 29 and one aged 80 or older. The research as a whole found: Because donor CMV infection status was unknown, age-related changes in expanded clonotypes were potentially confounded. There was a strong correlation between observed TCR beta diversity and the percentage of naive T cells measured by flow cytometry. As age increased, observed TCR beta diversity per million T cells dropped in a roughly linear way, and a significant reduction was already evident by age about 36. Total diversity estimates from one million sequenced T cells were considered lower bounds and underestimates. Bulk unsorted PBMC profiling prevented conclusive comparison of naive and antigen-experienced compartments. The long-lived group showed more naive CD4+ T cells, fewer expanded clones and increased TCR diversity than the aged group, suggesting age selection.

Compared with germline, V lacks 1 base and J lacks 7 bases; bases without a gene match: 7. CDR1 and CDR2, per the germline V gene, are LGHNA and YSLEER. Its CDR3 holds 16 amino acids, cysteine through phenylalanine. Only the CDR3 DNA stays, 48 bases, in frame from base 1. The donors were around 39 Caucasian individuals from Russia, aged roughly 6 to 100 years, who were systemically healthy. Around 10 milliliters of peripheral blood were collected from each donor into EDTA-treated Vacutainer tubes. Ficoll-Paque density-gradient centrifugation was used to isolate PBMCs, with at least 6 million per sample. Trizol reagent was used to extract total RNA from the PBMCs, yielding at least 6 micrograms per sample. For every donor, an aliquot of PBMCs went through flow cytometry to measure the percentages of naive CD45RAhigh/CD27high T cells. The protocol used for the library was 5' RACE. This sample was sequenced with an Illumina HiSeq 2500. A second PCR of roughly 6 to 12 cycles was performed with a sample-barcoded 5' primer and a J-beta primer mix. A template-switch 5' adaptor carrying 12 random nucleotides introduced a unique molecular identifier onto each TCR beta cDNA molecule. Each sample yielded at least 3 million CDR3-containing paired-end reads. First-strand cDNA synthesis was performed from all RNA using the Mint cDNA synthesis kit, with priming by a TRBC-specific oligonucleotide. All cDNA was treated with uracil-DNA glycosylase and then went through a first 18-cycle PCR with the universal primers M1SS and BC2_uni_R. For the original study's pipeline: For normalization, 1 million high-quality reads were randomly selected from each sample, with every read carrying a distinct molecular identifier. Reads sharing molecular identifiers were discarded rather than binned into consensus sequences. MiTCR, with a Q25 quality threshold and the strictest error-elimination algorithm, was used for CDR3 identification, clonotype clustering and error correction. Lower-bound total TCR beta diversity was estimated with a nonparametric unseen species model using Euler transformation. TCRdb reprocessing: public reads trimmed at Q25 with fastp, clones called with MiXCR, in-frame beta chains kept. CDR3 protein duplicates are merged, each entry listing the most common genes and DNA. It is TCRdb's table, rather than the study itself, that gives the V and J calls and clone size. This sample is represented by approximately 810,000 distinct CDR3 sequences; about 30% of them were singletons. Together, the top ten hold 15% to 20% of the sample.

The specimen sequenced was blood. This receptor was obtained from a woman over 75 in good health. Here the chain combines TRBV4-3 and TRBJ1-6, with 7 bases in between that match TRBD1. The CDR3 here reads CASSQARQGPNSPLHF. The base sequence is TGCGCCAGCAGCCAAGCTAGACAGGGTCCGAATTCACCCCTCCACTTT.